The 18 T cell receptor beta chains presented below share a single source sample, sequenced in a study of neoadjuvant anti-PD-1 for oral cavity cancer. Time point noted: after neoadjuvant nivolumab, at surgical resection. Profiling relied on immunoSEQ multiplex PCR, and the TCRdb table lists in-frame clones only, not all of them. The profile covers approximately 21,000 clones, with less than 50% appearing a single time and 40% taken by the ten largest. The specimen was tumor tissue, collected after nivolumab (anti-PD-1) treatment. The receptors here all came from a person between 35 and 79 years old with oral cavity squamous cell carcinoma.

The chain is built from TRBV7-9 and TRBJ1-6, with D perhaps TRBD1 (5 bases). CDR3 length: 13 residues. V dropped 8 bases and J dropped 8 bases, with 13 bases sitting between them. Germline CDR1 reads SEHNR; CDR2 reads FQNEAQ (reference sequence). CDR3 loop: CASQQVTDSPLHF. CDR3 coding DNA: TGTGCCAGCCAACAGGTTACGGATTCACCCCTCCACTTT.

This sequence joins TRBV18 and TRBJ1-1, with 8 bases identical to TRBD1. CDR1 and CDR2 from the germline V gene are KGHSH and LQKENI. The V and J ends lost 2 bases and 3 bases, in that order; junction bases with no gene match: 2. This CDR3 region has 14 residues. In DNA form, the CDR3 reads TGTGCCAGCTCACCAGCACAGGGGGACACTGAAGCTTTCTTT. This codes for CASSPAQGDTEAFF.

This clone was seen ten or more times. The V and J genes are TRBV2 and TRBJ1-6; TRBD1 agrees at 7 bases. The ends lost 6 bases at V and 1 base at J; junction bases unmatched: 3. The CDR3 contains 15 residues. Looked up from germline, CDR1 is SNHLY and CDR2 is FYNNEI. In DNA form, the CDR3 reads TGTGCCAGCAGATCAGGGGGATCCTATAATTCACCCCTCCACTTT. As protein: CASRSGGSYNSPLHF.

This clone has a handful of counts. V and J are TRBV5-1 and TRBJ1-2; 12 bases align to TRBD1. V was pared by 4 bases and J by 4 bases, with 8 bases of the junction left unmatched. Germline V gene lookup returns CDR1 SGHRS and CDR2 YFSETQ. The CDR3 length is 16 residues. CDR3 nucleotide sequence: TGCGCCAGCAGCCCAGGGGACAGGGGGCTACCCTATGGCTACACCTTC. It encodes CASSPGDRGLPYGYTF.

CDR3 in DNA: TGTGCCAGCCGGCCGGGGGGTGGAAACACCATATATTTT. This translates into CASRPGGGNTIYF. The genes are TRBV6-5 and TRBJ1-3, with D perhaps matching TRBD1 (5 bases). The CDR3 length is 13 residues. V was clipped by 8 bases and J by 3 bases, with 11 bases between them. Germline CDR1 reads MNHEY; CDR2 reads SVGAGI.

This chain uses TRBV10-3 with TRBJ2-4; TRBD2 matches at 8 bases. CDR1 and CDR2 from the germline V gene are ENHRY and SYGVKD. The CDR3 sequence is 17 residues long. J was trimmed by 0 bases and V by 0 bases; bases with no gene match: 4. The CDR3 loop reads CAISESAGGLAKNIQYF. The CDR3, as DNA: TGTGCCATCAGTGAGTCTGCGGGGGGTCTAGCCAAAAACATTCAGTACTTC.

Judged by abundance, this clone is medium-sized (0.01 to 0.1%). This sequence joins TRBV5-6 and TRBJ1-5; D is uncertain. Deletions cut 0 bases from V and 6 bases from J, with 7 bases between. This CDR3 is built from 13 residues. Looked up from germline, CDR1 is SGHDT and CDR2 is YYEEEE. CDR3 region: CASSLAAAQPQHF. CDR3 nucleotide sequence: TGTGCCAGCAGCTTGGCCGCAGCTCAGCCCCAGCATTTT.

This clone came up many times. The rearrangement links TRBV5-1 to TRBJ2-5; D is unclear. The CDR3 runs to 14 residues. Germline CDR1 is SGHRS and CDR2 is YFSETQ. V lost 1 base, J lost 1 base, and 8 bases lay in between. This CDR3 is CASSLTSVQETQYF. CDR3 coding DNA: TGCGCCAGCAGCTTGACGTCAGTCCAAGAGACCCAGTACTTC.

The chain combines TRBV7-9 with TRBJ1-1; D is ambiguous. The CDR3 spans 15 residues. Trimming left V 3 bases short and J 4 bases short, with 15 bases between. Germline V gene lookup returns CDR1 SEHNR and CDR2 FQNEAQ (reference sequence). CDR3 bases: TGTGCCAGCAGCTTCCACGGTGCAGGCGGCACTGAAGCTTTCTTT. The encoded protein is CASSFHGAGGTEAFF.

The chain employs TRBV6-1 and TRBJ1-1, with TRBD1 as a possible D gene (5 bases). V dropped 6 bases and J dropped 5 bases, with 10 bases sitting between them. Germline V gene data show CDR1 as MNHNS and CDR2 as SASEGT. The CDR3 loop spans 12 amino acids. CDR3 loop: CASRPAGTEAFF. CDR3 bases: TGTGCCAGCAGACCCGCAGGGACTGAAGCTTTCTTT.

This clone was counted between two and nine times. This chain joins TRBV5-3 and TRBJ1-4; tentatively, D is TRBD1 (5 bases). TRBV5-3 is an ORF; its function is uncertain. The CDR3 is made up of 13 amino acids. The V and J ends lost 0 bases and 8 bases respectively, with 8 bases between them. The CDR3 sequence is CARSLAGSEKLFF. The CDR3, as DNA: TGTGCCAGAAGCTTGGCAGGGAGCGAAAAACTGTTTTTT.

This clone was seen repeatedly, ten times or more. The chain employs TRBV28 and TRBJ2-5; tentative D call: TRBD1 (6 bases). The V gene's germline CDR1 is MDHEN and CDR2 SYDVKM. Trimming took off 8 bases at V and 5 bases at J, with 21 bases between the two ends. The CDR3 runs 15 residues. CDR3 loop: CASGPTYRVGETQYF. As DNA, the CDR3 is TGTGCCAGCGGCCCCACTTACAGGGTAGGGGAGACCCAGTACTTC.

By proportion, this clone is medium-sized. The genes are TRBV5-4 and TRBJ1-6; no reliable D call. V was pared by 0 bases and J by 8 bases, with 3 bases between. This CDR3 spans 12 amino acids. Germline CDR1 reads SGHNT; CDR2 reads YYREEE (reference sequence). This CDR3 is CASSLVDSPLHF. The DNA of the CDR3 is TGTGCCAGCAGCTTGGTTGATTCACCCCTCCACTTT.

This chain connects TRBV29-1 to TRBJ2-1; the D gene is possibly TRBD1 (5 bases). The V end was cut by 6 bases, the J end by 2 bases, with 14 bases between. The length of the CDR3 is 14 residues. The germline CDR1 and CDR2 sequences are SQVTM and ANQGSEA. The CDR3 DNA sequence: TGCAGCGTCGAATACAGGTCGCCCTACAATGAGCAGTTCTTC. This codes for CSVEYRSPYNEQFF.

The rearrangement joins TRBV10-3 to TRBJ2-7; D not resolved. Trimming pared 3 bases from V and 7 bases from J, leaving 10 bases between. The CDR3 contains 12 residues. The germline V gene has CDR1 ENHRY and CDR2 SYGVKD. CDR3 coding DNA: TGTGCCATCAGTGAAAACTCTCCGGAGCAGTACTTC. This gives the protein CAISENSPEQYF.

This clone showed up just a few times. The V call is TRBV6-5, the J call TRBJ1-4; D possibly corresponds to TRBD1 (5 bases). The CDR3 is 14 residues long. Germline lookup yields CDR1 MNHEY and CDR2 SVGAGI. V lost 7 bases and J lost 5, with 14 bases in between. For the CDR3, the DNA is TGTGCCAGCAAAGGGGCAGCCACAAATGAAAAACTGTTTTTT. Translating gives CASKGAATNEKLFF.

The rearrangement links TRBV5-1 to TRBJ2-1; unclear D gene. The V end was cut by 1 base, the J end by 5 bases, with 13 bases between. There are 15 residues in the CDR3. Germline V gene sequence: CDR1 SGHRS, CDR2 YFSETQ. CDR3 in amino acids: CASSLIPGVHNEQFF. The CDR3 region has the DNA TGCGCCAGCAGCTTGATTCCTGGGGTCCACAATGAGCAGTTCTTC.

CDR3: CASSPYQEDTEAFF. The CDR3 DNA is TGTGCCAGCAGCCCCTATCAGGAGGACACTGAAGCTTTCTTT. The V gene is TRBV9, the J gene TRBJ1-1; no definite D call. The CDR3 contains 14 residues. Trimming left V 4 bases short and J 3 bases short, with 13 bases between. Germline-derived CDR1 and CDR2 are SGDLS and YYNGEE.